The rows below give T cell receptor beta chains drawn from one sample of a study of blood T cell repertoires in COVID-19. Method: immunoSEQ multiplex PCR; TCRdb's copy keeps in-frame clones and lacks some. The sample records around 360,000 clones, over 75% being singletons. The sample comprised PBMCs or T cells enriched from blood (not recorded which). The receptors were gathered from a man aged 40-50 years in a cohort exposed to, infected with or recovered from COVID-19 (not recorded which). CDR3s include the opening cysteine and the closing phenylalanine or tryptophan. D genes are given only for firm matches. The size of a clone is reported for some rows only, either as once, few or many, or as a class for expanded clones.

clone size: -
D gene: TRBD1
V gene: TRBV7-2
J gene: TRBJ2-7
CDR3 DNA: TGTGCCAGCAGCTCAACCGGGACAGGGGTTCCATACGAGCAGTACTTC
CDR3 protein: CASSSTGTGVPYEQYF

clone size: -
D gene: TRBD2
V gene: TRBV25-1
J gene: TRBJ2-1
CDR3 DNA: TGTGCCAGCAGTGGACCTAGCGGAATTTACAATGAGCAGTTCTTC
CDR3 protein: CASSGPSGIYNEQFF

clone size: -
D gene: -
V gene: TRBV4-1
J gene: TRBJ1-5
CDR3 DNA: TGCGCCAGCAGCCAAGTGGAGAATAGCAATCAGCCCCAGCATTTT
CDR3 protein: CASSQVENSNQPQHF

clone size: -
D gene: TRBD1
V gene: TRBV5-6
J gene: TRBJ2-1
CDR3 DNA: TGTGCCAGCAGCGACAAGGGACAGGGGGCAAGTGAGCAGTTCTTC
CDR3 protein: CASSDKGQGASEQFF

clone size: once
D gene: -
V gene: TRBV6-4
J gene: TRBJ2-2
CDR3 DNA: TGTGCCAGCAGTGACGGGGCGGGGAGACCGAACACCGGGGAGCTGTTTTTT
CDR3 protein: CASSDGAGRPNTGELFF

clone size: few
D gene: -
V gene: TRBV6-4
J gene: TRBJ2-1
CDR3 DNA: TGTGCCAGCAGTGACTCCGCTAGCGCAGACAATGAGCAGTTCTTC
CDR3 protein: CASSDSASADNEQFF

clone size: -
D gene: TRBD1
V gene: TRBV27
J gene: TRBJ1-5
CDR3 DNA: TGTGCCAGCAGTGCTCGGGACAGAGGAAATCAGCCCCAGCATTTT
CDR3 protein: CASSARDRGNQPQHF

clone size: -
D gene: -
V gene: TRBV24-1
J gene: TRBJ2-5
CDR3 DNA: TGTGCCACCAGTGATCAGTCGGGAGTAAGAGAGACCCAGTACTTC
CDR3 protein: CATSDQSGVRETQYF

clone size: -
D gene: -
V gene: TRBV30
J gene: TRBJ2-5
CDR3 DNA: TGTGCCTGGACCCCAGGGAACCAAGAGACCCAGTACTTC
CDR3 protein: CAWTPGNQETQYF

clone size: once
D gene: -
V gene: TRBV11-2
J gene: TRBJ1-4
CDR3 DNA: TGTGCCAGCAGCATCAGGGAGGGAAAACTGTTTTTT
CDR3 protein: CASSIREGKLFF

clone size: -
D gene: -
V gene: TRBV7-9
J gene: TRBJ1-2
CDR3 DNA: TGTGCCAGCAGCTTGTTGGGCAAAAACTATGGCTACACCTTC
CDR3 protein: CASSLLGKNYGYTF

clone size: -
D gene: -
V gene: TRBV29-1
J gene: TRBJ2-7
CDR3 DNA: TGCAGCGTGTCCGGGACTCCTAAATCCTACGAGCAGTACTTC
CDR3 protein: CSVSGTPKSYEQYF

clone size: -
D gene: -
V gene: TRBV28
J gene: TRBJ1-4
CDR3 DNA: TGTGCCAGCAGTAACAGGGTAGCTAATGAAAAACTGTTTTTT
CDR3 protein: CASSNRVANEKLFF

clone size: -
D gene: -
V gene: TRBV7-2
J gene: TRBJ1-5
CDR3 DNA: TGTGCCAGCAGCCTCACAGGGTACGGTCAGCCCCAGCATTTT
CDR3 protein: CASSLTGYGQPQHF

clone size: -
D gene: -
V gene: TRBV27
J gene: TRBJ1-6
CDR3 DNA: TGTGCCAGCACGACTGCGCGGGATAATTCACCCCTCCACTTT
CDR3 protein: CASTTARDNSPLHF

clone size: once
D gene: TRBD1
V gene: TRBV4-2
J gene: TRBJ2-7
CDR3 DNA: TGTGCCAGCAGCCAAGACAGACAGGGAGCATACGAGCAGTACTTC
CDR3 protein: CASSQDRQGAYEQYF

clone size: once
D gene: -
V gene: TRBV3-1/TRBV3-2
J gene: TRBJ1-1
CDR3 DNA: TGTGCCAGCAGCCGCGGCCGGGAAGCTTTCTTT
CDR3 protein: CASSRGREAFF

clone size: -
D gene: TRBD2
V gene: TRBV28
J gene: TRBJ2-1
CDR3 DNA: TGTGCCAGCAGTACGAAACTAGCGGGAGGGGCTGTAAATGAGCAGTTCTTC
CDR3 protein: CASSTKLAGGAVNEQFF

clone size: -
D gene: -
V gene: TRBV29-1
J gene: TRBJ2-7
CDR3 DNA: TGCAGCGTCGGACGCGGACACTCCTACGAGCAGTACTTC
CDR3 protein: CSVGRGHSYEQYF

clone size: -
D gene: -
V gene: TRBV27
J gene: TRBJ1-1
CDR3 DNA: TGTGCCAGCAGTTTATGGCGGGACACTGAAGCTTTCTTT
CDR3 protein: CASSLWRDTEAFF

clone size: -
D gene: -
V gene: TRBV7-9
J gene: TRBJ1-2
CDR3 DNA: TGTGCCAGCAGCTTGGACAGTACCTATGGCTACACCTTC
CDR3 protein: CASSLDSTYGYTF

clone size: -
D gene: -
V gene: TRBV4-1
J gene: TRBJ1-1
CDR3 DNA: TGCGCCAGCAGCCAAGAGCGAGGCCCAAACTCTGAAGCTTTCTTT
CDR3 protein: CASSQERGPNSEAFF

clone size: -
D gene: -
V gene: TRBV19
J gene: TRBJ1-6
CDR3 DNA: TGTGCCAGTAGTACACAGGATTCACCCCTCCACTTT
CDR3 protein: CASSTQDSPLHF

clone size: -
D gene: -
V gene: TRBV10-3
J gene: TRBJ1-2
CDR3 DNA: TGTGCCATCAGTGGAACAGGAGACTATGGCTACACCTTC
CDR3 protein: CAISGTGDYGYTF

clone size: -
D gene: TRBD1
V gene: TRBV25-1
J gene: TRBJ1-2
CDR3 DNA: TGTGCCAGCAGAACACAGGGGGAACGGGCTGGCTACACCTTC
CDR3 protein: CASRTQGERAGYTF

clone size: -
D gene: -
V gene: TRBV11-2
J gene: TRBJ2-2
CDR3 DNA: TGTGCCAGCAGCAAAAGGACAGGCGGGAACCGGGAGCTGTTTTTT
CDR3 protein: CASSKRTGGNRELFF